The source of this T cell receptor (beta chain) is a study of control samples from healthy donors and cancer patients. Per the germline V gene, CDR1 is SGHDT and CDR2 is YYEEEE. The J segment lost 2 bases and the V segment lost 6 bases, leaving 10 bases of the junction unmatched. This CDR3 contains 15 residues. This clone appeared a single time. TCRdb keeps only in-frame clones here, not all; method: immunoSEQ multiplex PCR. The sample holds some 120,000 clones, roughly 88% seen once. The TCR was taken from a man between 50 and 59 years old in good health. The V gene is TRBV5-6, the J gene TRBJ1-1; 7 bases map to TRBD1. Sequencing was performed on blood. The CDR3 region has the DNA TGTGCCAGCACCTGGGGGTCAGGGGGAAACACTGAAGCTTTCTTT. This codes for CASTWGSGGNTEAFF.